These 3 T cell receptor beta chains came from one sample sequenced in a study of blood T cell repertoires in COVID-19. Data came from immunoSEQ multiplex PCR; TCRdb stores just in-frame clones and leaves some out. The data hold about 160,000 clones, with about 85% observed a single time. The sequenced material came from peripheral blood. Every receptor here comes from a human donor with acute or convalescent COVID-19. The donor label of this sample is uncertain.

The J gene is TRBJ1-2, the V gene TRBV2; 8 bases fit TRBD1. The V gene's germline CDR1 is SNHLY and CDR2 FYNNEI. The ends lost 6 bases at V and 3 bases at J; junction bases unmatched: 18. The CDR3 totals 18 residues. CDR3 protein: CASSTGGGGTPGDYGYTF. As DNA, the CDR3 is TGTGCCAGCAGCACAGGGGGTGGGGGCACCCCAGGTGACTATGGCTACACCTTC.

The V and J genes are TRBV6-5 and TRBJ1-5; 9 bases are shared with TRBD1. Germline V gene lookup returns CDR1 MNHEY and CDR2 SVGAGI. V lost 6 bases and J lost 4; bases outside the gene matches: 1. The CDR3 totals 13 residues. CDR3 amino acids: CASRDRGNQPQHF. CDR3 nucleotides: TGTGCCAGCAGAGACAGGGGGAATCAGCCCCAGCATTTT.

This sequence joins TRBV7-2 and TRBJ2-7, with D maybe TRBD2 (6 bases). Germline V gene lookup returns CDR1 SGHTA and CDR2 FQGNSA. Trimming removed 4 bases from V and 6 bases from J, with 16 bases in between. This CDR3 has 14 amino acids. The CDR3 protein is CASSSAGPAREQYF. CDR3 coding DNA: TGTGCCAGCAGCTCCGCGGGGCCGGCTCGCGAGCAGTACTTC.